This TCR beta chain originates from a study of T cells in Graves' hyperthyroidism and ophthalmopathy. Study in general: Peripheral blood was secured at the point of initial diagnosis, before any treatment.

Whole-study results and caveats: Ophthalmopathy was predicted by the model a median of around 5.9 months ahead of onset.

Details on this clonotype: No antigen is known for it.

What was amplified from RNA transcripts were TCR beta CDR3 regions. Researchers ran a first-round RT-PCR on the TCR CDR3 using the HTBI primer set. TCRdb reprocessed the multiplex PCR reads with MiXCR, giving one entry per CDR3 protein. This sample has 450,000 to 550,000 distinct CDR3 sequences; roughly 24% occur once, and the top ten carry roughly 12%. The CDR3 is 18 residues long. V shed 5 bases and J shed 1 base, with 23 bases lying between them. Germline lookup yields CDR1 MDHEN and CDR2 SYDVKM. The TCR sequence derives from a woman aged 25 to 39 with Graves' ophthalmopathy. The source material was blood. The V call is TRBV28, the J call TRBJ2-5; a weak D match, TRBD1 (5 bases). CDR3 coding DNA: TGTGCCAGCAGTCCAAGTCTGACAGCTCTGATACCCCAAGAGACCCAGTACTTC. Protein product: CASSPSLTALIPQETQYF.